Shown below are 25 T cell receptor beta chains from a single sample sequenced in a study of blood T cell repertoires in COVID-19. The protocol was immunoSEQ multiplex PCR, while the TCRdb copy is restricted to in-frame clones and leaves out a portion. The sample lists roughly 230,000 clones, 65% to 90% occurring once. The specimen was peripheral blood. Source of these receptors: a woman between 45 and 65 years old with acute or convalescent COVID-19.

CDR3 sequence (DNA): TGTGCCTGGGGTCCTTTGGAGCTGGGGCATTTCTTC. As protein: CAWGPLELGHFF. V gene TRBV30 combines with J gene TRBJ2-1; D is perhaps TRBD1 (5 bases). Germline-derived CDR1 and CDR2 are GTSNPN and SVGIG (reference sequence). There are 12 residues in the CDR3. The V end was cut by 5 bases, the J end by 16 bases, with 21 bases between.

The genes are TRBV5-4 and TRBJ1-2; TRBD1 is a possible D gene (5 bases). V dropped 1 base and J dropped 7 bases, with 14 bases sitting between them. CDR3 length: 14 amino acids. CDR1 SGHNT and CDR2 YYREEE come from the germline V gene (reference sequence). The CDR3 DNA sequence: TGTGCCAGCAGCTTGTGGGGCCTTGGGGTTGGCTACACCTTC. Protein: CASSLWGLGVGYTF.

Written as DNA, the CDR3 is TGTGCCAGCAGTTACTCGAGGGCAGGGGGCTCTGGCTACACCTTC. Protein sequence: CASSYSRAGGSGYTF. The chain links TRBV6-5 to TRBJ1-2; 8 bases agree with TRBD1. This CDR3 spans 15 amino acids. Germline assignment: CDR1 MNHEY and CDR2 SVGAGI. Trimming removed 0 bases from V and 7 bases from J; junction bases left unmatched: 7.

The genes are TRBV5-4 and TRBJ2-6, with TRBD2 identical over 10 bases. This CDR3 has 17 residues. Germline CDR1 reads SGHNT; CDR2 reads YYREEE (reference sequence). Trimming at V came to 4 bases and at J to 3 bases, leaving 7 bases not matched to a gene. The DNA for the CDR3 is TGTGCCAGCAGCCGGACTAGCGGTTTAGGTGGGGCCAACGTCCTGACTTTC. This translates into CASSRTSGLGGANVLTF.

This clone was recorded only once. This sample also contains other DNA sequences that code for the same CDR3. The chain combines TRBV19 with TRBJ1-1, with D perhaps TRBD1 (6 bases). The germline CDR1 and CDR2 sequences are LNHDA and SQIVND (reference sequence). Trimming took 3 bases from V and 1 from J, leaving 9 bases between them. The CDR3 has 14 amino acids. The CDR3: CASSITGRNTEAFF. As DNA, the CDR3 is TGTGCCAGTAGTATTACAGGGAGGAACACTGAAGCTTTCTTT. Drawing the rest from reference TRBV19 and TRBJ1-1, the complete variable domain is DGGITQSPKYLFRKEGQNVTLSCEQNLNHDAMYWYRQDPGQGLRLIYYSQIVNDFQKGDIAEGYSVSREKKESFPLTVTSAQKNPTAFYLCASSITGRNTEAFFGQGTRLTVV.

The chain is built from TRBV28 and TRBJ1-5; TRBD1 matches at 7 bases. The CDR3 spans 15 residues. V was clipped by 6 bases and J by 0 bases; unmatched bases: 5. Germline lookup yields CDR1 MDHEN and CDR2 SYDVKM. This CDR3 is CASRTRTGSNQPQHF. CDR3 nucleotides: TGTGCCAGCAGAACCAGGACAGGTAGCAATCAGCCCCAGCATTTT.

V gene TRBV28 combines with J gene TRBJ2-2, with 10 bases that match TRBD1. V lost 6 bases and J lost 7; bases outside the gene matches: 14. There are 17 residues in the CDR3. The germline gives CDR1 MDHEN, CDR2 SYDVKM. The CDR3 nucleotides read TGTGCCAGCAGCCGCGACAGGGGGCAGGACAGAATCGGGGAGCTGTTTTTT. As protein: CASSRDRGQDRIGELFF.

This clone has just a few counts. The V call is TRBV5-4, the J call TRBJ1-1; a weak D match, TRBD1 (5 bases). The germline V and J ends were trimmed by 3 bases and 2 bases, with 8 bases remaining between them. CDR3 length: 13 amino acids. CDR1 is SGHNT and CDR2 is YYREEE in the germline V gene (reference sequence). The CDR3, as DNA: TGTGCCAGCAGCTCGACAGCAAACACTGAAGCTTTCTTT. Protein sequence: CASSSTANTEAFF.

J is TRBJ2-3 and V is TRBV4-3; D perhaps matches TRBD2 (6 bases). V lost 0 bases, J lost 2 bases, and 12 bases lay in between. Germline loops: CDR1 LGHNA, CDR2 YSLEER. This CDR3 is built from 16 residues. The CDR3 nucleotides read TGCGCCAGCAGCCAAGATCCAGCGGGCGACACAGATACGCAGTATTTT. As protein: CASSQDPAGDTDTQYF.

The chain recombines TRBV5-4 with TRBJ2-3, with TRBD1 matching over 7 bases. CDR1 and CDR2 (germline): SGHNT, YYREEE (reference sequence). V trimming: 0 bases; J trimming: 2 bases; junction bases outside the gene matches: 3. There are 15 residues in the CDR3. DNA for the CDR3: TGTGCCAGCAGCTTGGACAGGGGATACACAGATACGCAGTATTTT. It yields the protein CASSLDRGYTDTQYF. The entire variable domain, with the rest obtained from reference TRBV5-4 and TRBJ2-3, is as follows: ETGVTQSPTHLIKTRGQQVTLRCSSQSGHNTVSWYQQALGQGPQFIFQYYREEENGRGNFPPRFSGLQFPNYSSELNVNALELDDSALYLCASSLDRGYTDTQYFGPGTRLTVL.

This clone was recorded a few times. V gene TRBV10-2 combines with J gene TRBJ1-1; unclear D gene. The V end was cut by 2 bases, the J end by 3 bases, with 7 bases between. The CDR3 contains 13 residues. Germline-derived CDR1 and CDR2 are WSHSY and SAAADI. The CDR3 sequence: CASSEDGYTEAFF. The CDR3 coding sequence is TGCGCCAGCAGTGAGGACGGGTACACTGAAGCTTTCTTT.

V and J are TRBV7-9 and TRBJ1-1; 8 nucleotides line up with TRBD1. The CDR3 has 14 amino acids. The V gene's germline CDR1 is SEHNR and CDR2 FQNEAQ (reference sequence). The V and J ends lost 8 bases and 3 bases, in that order; junction bases with no gene match: 8. The DNA for the CDR3 is TGTGCCAGCTCCCCCGACAGGGGCTACACTGAAGCTTTCTTT. Residues: CASSPDRGYTEAFF.

The V gene is TRBV12-3 or TRBV12-4, the J gene TRBJ2-7, with D unclear. With 6 bases removed from V and 0 bases from J, the gap between germline ends came to 9 bases. The CDR3 has 13 amino acids. The CDR3 protein is CASRFGSSYEQYF. The CDR3 nucleotides read TGTGCCAGCAGGTTCGGTAGCTCCTACGAGCAGTACTTC.

This clone was counted a few times. The CDR3 DNA is TGCGCCAGCAGCCAAGATCAGGGTAGGGACTATGGCTACACCTTC. Amino acids: CASSQDQGRDYGYTF. This sequence joins TRBV4-1 and TRBJ1-2; D possibly corresponds to TRBD1 (5 bases). Germline V gene lookup returns CDR1 MGHRA and CDR2 YSYEKL. The CDR3 loop spans 15 amino acids. Trimming left V 0 bases short and J 3 bases short, with 11 bases between.

The chain uses TRBV30 and TRBJ1-6; weak D call: TRBD1 (6 bases). Germline V gives CDR1 GTSNPN, CDR2 SVGIG (reference sequence). The germline V and J ends were trimmed by 5 bases and 7 bases, with 9 bases remaining between them. The CDR3 covers 12 residues. This chain's CDR3 is CAWGTPNSPLHF. CDR3 in DNA: TGTGCCTGGGGGACACCCAATTCACCCCTCCACTTT.

This chain links TRBV19 with TRBJ1-5, with 9 bases that match TRBD1. V was clipped by 5 bases and J by 4 bases; unmatched bases: 6. The CDR3 has 15 residues. From germline, CDR1 is LNHDA and CDR2 SQIVND (reference sequence). The CDR3 bases are TGTGCCAGTAGTGAGGACAGGGGTGTAAATCAGCCCCAGCATTTT. Its translation is CASSEDRGVNQPQHF.

The gene calls are TRBV5-1 and TRBJ1-6; 9 nucleotides align to TRBD1. The germline gives CDR1 SGHRS, CDR2 YFSETQ. The CDR3 has 16 amino acids. V dropped 0 bases and J dropped 9; count of bases not matched to a gene: 7. CDR3 in amino acids: CASSLAPGDRASPLHF. The CDR3 DNA follows: TGCGCCAGCAGCTTGGCGCCAGGGGACAGGGCTTCACCCCTCCACTTT.

The chain is built from TRBV11-2 and TRBJ1-4, with 8 bases identical to TRBD1. This CDR3 is built from 15 residues. Per germline, CDR1 SGHAT and CDR2 FQNNGV. With V trimmed by 5 bases and J by 4 bases, 6 bases remained unmatched. The CDR3 is CASSRQGQVNEKLFF. The CDR3 bases are TGTGCCAGCAGCCGACAGGGACAGGTTAATGAAAAACTGTTTTTT.

V gene TRBV5-1 combines with J gene TRBJ2-1, with D possibly TRBD2 on 5 matching bases. Trimming took off 3 bases at V and 3 bases at J, with 10 bases between the two ends. Germline lookup yields CDR1 SGHRS and CDR2 YFSETQ. This CDR3 comprises 14 residues. CDR3 sequence reads: CASSWGSDYNEQFF. The CDR3 coding sequence is TGCGCCAGCAGCTGGGGTAGCGACTACAATGAGCAGTTCTTC.

A single count supports this clone. At one boundary the junction diverges from the germline segment, which might be a read error. The rearrangement uses TRBV11-3 and TRBJ2-7; 9 nucleotides line up with TRBD1. This CDR3 spans 13 amino acids. CDR1 and CDR2 (germline): SGHNT, YENEEA. The CDR3 here is CASSSGTGYVQYF. As DNA, the CDR3 is TGTGCCAGCAGTTCAGGGACAGGGTACGTGCAGTACTTC.

The chain links TRBV9 to TRBJ1-6; TRBD1 agrees at 7 bases. The CDR3 is made up of 14 amino acids. Per the germline V gene, CDR1 is SGDLS and CDR2 is YYNGEE. The J segment lost 9 bases and the V segment lost 2 bases, leaving 5 bases of the junction unmatched. The CDR3 spells CASSVGDSASPLHF. The CDR3 DNA follows: TGTGCCAGCAGCGTCGGGGACAGTGCTTCACCCCTCCACTTT.

V is TRBV18 and J is TRBJ1-5; 7 bases align to TRBD1. Unmatched junction bases numbered 2, after V lost 4 bases and J lost 2 bases. CDR1 KGHSH and CDR2 LQKENI come from the germline V gene. CDR3 length equals 14 residues. The CDR3 DNA sequence: TGTGCCAGCTCACTTGGACAGGGCAATCAGCCCCAGCATTTT. Amino acids: CASSLGQGNQPQHF.

This chain links TRBV27 with TRBJ2-3; TRBD2 matches 7 bases. Trimming took 3 bases from V and 0 from J; bases not matched to a gene: 15. This CDR3 has 19 amino acids. The germline CDR1 and CDR2 sequences are MNHEY and SMNVEV (reference sequence). CDR3 protein: CASSFIVRLAGNSTDTQYF. CDR3 DNA sequence: TGTGCCAGCAGTTTTATAGTCCGACTAGCAGGGAATAGCACAGATACGCAGTATTTT.

This chain links TRBV27 with TRBJ2-1; 7 nucleotides match TRBD2. Germline trimming cut 5 bases from V and 9 bases from J; bases unmatched to any gene: 13. This CDR3 comprises 15 residues. In germline, CDR1 is MNHEY, CDR2 SMNVEV (reference sequence). The CDR3 sequence: CASSQTSDGGSEQFF. DNA of the CDR3: TGTGCCAGCAGTCAAACTAGCGACGGGGGAAGTGAGCAGTTCTTC.

The chain links TRBV4-1 to TRBJ1-5; the D is unclear. Germline CDR1 is MGHRA and CDR2 is YSYEKL. The CDR3 is 14 amino acids. V gave up 1 base and J gave up 4 bases, with 8 bases separating them. CDR3 loop: CASSQVGGNQPQHF. DNA for the CDR3: TGCGCCAGCAGCCAAGTCGGAGGGAATCAGCCCCAGCATTTT.